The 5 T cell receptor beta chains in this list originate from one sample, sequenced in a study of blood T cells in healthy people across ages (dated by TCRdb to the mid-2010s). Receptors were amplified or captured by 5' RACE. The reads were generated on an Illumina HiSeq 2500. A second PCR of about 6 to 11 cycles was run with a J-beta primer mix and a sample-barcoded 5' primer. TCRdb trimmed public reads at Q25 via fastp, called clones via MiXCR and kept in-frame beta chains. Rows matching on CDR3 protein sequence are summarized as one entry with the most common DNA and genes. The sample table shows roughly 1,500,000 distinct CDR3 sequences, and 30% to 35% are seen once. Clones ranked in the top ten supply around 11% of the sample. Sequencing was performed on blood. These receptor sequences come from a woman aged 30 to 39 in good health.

CDR3: CASSLSSGISSYNEQFF. CDR3 nucleotide sequence: TGCGCCAGCAGCTTGTCTAGCGGGATTAGCTCCTACAATGAGCAGTTCTTC. The chain joins TRBV5-1 to TRBJ2-1; 9 nucleotides match TRBD2. CDR1 is SGHRS, CDR2 YFSETQ, per germline. V was clipped by 1 base and J by 0 bases; unmatched bases: 5. This CDR3 is 17 amino acids long.

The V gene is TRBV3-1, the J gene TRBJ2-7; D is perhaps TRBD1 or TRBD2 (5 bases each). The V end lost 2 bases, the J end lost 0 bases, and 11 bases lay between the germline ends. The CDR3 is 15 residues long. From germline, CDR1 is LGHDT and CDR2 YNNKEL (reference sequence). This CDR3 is CASSQSPGSSYEQYF. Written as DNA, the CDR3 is TGTGCCAGCAGCCAATCTCCAGGGAGCTCCTACGAGCAGTACTTC.

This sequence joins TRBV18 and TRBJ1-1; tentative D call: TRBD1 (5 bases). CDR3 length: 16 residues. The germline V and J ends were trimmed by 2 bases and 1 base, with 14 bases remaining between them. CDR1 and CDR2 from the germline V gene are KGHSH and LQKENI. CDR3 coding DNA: TGTGCCAGCTCACCAGAAGTTGGACACTCGAACACTGAAGCTTTCTTT. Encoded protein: CASSPEVGHSNTEAFF.

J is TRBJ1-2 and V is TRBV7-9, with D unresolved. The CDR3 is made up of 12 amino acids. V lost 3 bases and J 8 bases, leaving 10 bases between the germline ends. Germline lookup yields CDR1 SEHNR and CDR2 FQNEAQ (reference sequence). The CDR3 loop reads CASSFGRTGYTF. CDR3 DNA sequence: TGTGCCAGCAGCTTCGGCCGTACGGGCTACACCTTC.

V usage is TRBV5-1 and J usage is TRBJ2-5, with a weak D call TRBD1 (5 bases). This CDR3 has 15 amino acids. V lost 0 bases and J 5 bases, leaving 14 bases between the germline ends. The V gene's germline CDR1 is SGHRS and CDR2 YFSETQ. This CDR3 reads CASSLGRVLSETQYF. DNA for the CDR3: TGCGCCAGCAGCTTGGGCAGGGTGTTATCCGAGACCCAGTACTTC.